This TCR beta chain was found in a study of Ad26.COV2.S vaccination and SARS-CoV-2 variants. Study background: Donor was in the COV1001 Ad26.COV2.S trial arm. Study-wide findings and caveats: Substantial breadth in spike-specific CD8+ and CD4+ T cell responses was reportedly seen after vaccination.

Method: immunoSEQ multiplex PCR; TCRdb's copy keeps in-frame clones and lacks some. The data contain about 350,000 clones, 75% to 90% of them singletons. To note about this clone: No antigen is known for it.

V dropped 6 bases and J dropped 2 bases, with 16 bases sitting between them. The CDR3 loop spans 15 amino acids. Germline lookup yields CDR1 SNHLY and CDR2 FYNNEI. Treatment meaning: over 15 received Ad26.COV2.S at low or high dose, single or two shots; 5 received placebo; per-sample allocation not given. Sampling was done on day 63 after the first vaccine or placebo injection. This adult donor, from Boston, was 18-55 years old. V usage is TRBV2 and J usage is TRBJ1-2, with D unclear. This sequence originates from a person between 18 and 65 years old who received the Ad26.COV2.S COVID-19 vaccine or a placebo. Sequenced here: peripheral blood, sampled in a trial of Ad26.COV2.S vaccine versus placebo. The CDR3 DNA reads as TGTGCCAGCAGAAGAGAGACAATCCCAAACTATGGCTACACCTTC. Translation: CASRRETIPNYGYTF.